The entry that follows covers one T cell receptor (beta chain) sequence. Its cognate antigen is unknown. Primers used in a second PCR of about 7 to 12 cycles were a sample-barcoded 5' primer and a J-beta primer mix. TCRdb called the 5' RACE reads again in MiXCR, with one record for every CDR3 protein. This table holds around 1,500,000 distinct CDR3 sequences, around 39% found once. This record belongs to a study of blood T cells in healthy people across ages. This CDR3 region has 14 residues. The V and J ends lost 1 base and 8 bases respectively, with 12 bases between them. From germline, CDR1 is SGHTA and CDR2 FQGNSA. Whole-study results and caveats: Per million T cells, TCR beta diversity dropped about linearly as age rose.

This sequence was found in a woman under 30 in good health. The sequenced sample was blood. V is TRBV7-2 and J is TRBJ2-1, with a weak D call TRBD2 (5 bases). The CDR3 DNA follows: TGTGCCAGCAGCTTAGATCGGGGTAGGGATGAGCAGTTCTTC. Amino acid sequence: CASSLDRGRDEQFF.